These T cell receptor beta chains were read from a single sample in a study of human T cells and chemical hapten exposure. Each CDR3 protein gets one entry after TCRdb re-called the RACE reads with MiXCR. The top ten hold under 3% of the sample, which has fewer than 500,000 distinct CDR3 sequences, approximately 5% seen once. Sequencing used whole blood, obtained in connection with sensitization to the hapten diphenylcyclopropenone (DPC). The source is a woman aged 50 to 60 with alopecia areata. Some clones in this sample may be carry-over from other donors' samples. The CDR3 runs from the conserved cysteine through the conserved F or W. A D gene is named only where the DNA matches it firmly. Where a row states a size, it is once, few, many or the class of an expanded clone; other rows omit it.

D gene	V gene	J gene	clone size	CDR3 protein	CDR3 DNA
-	TRBV20-1	TRBJ1-5	many	CSAKREQAQHF	TGCAGTGCTAAGAGGGAGCAAGCCCAGCATTTT
TRBD1	TRBV13	TRBJ1-2	few	CASMRQGATSYGYTF	TGTGCCAGCATGAGACAGGGGGCGACGAGCTATGGCTACACCTTC
-	TRBV6-6	TRBJ1-5	many	CASTGQGPNQPQHF	TGTGCCAGCACTGGGCAGGGCCCCAATCAGCCCCAGCATTTT
TRBD1	TRBV2	TRBJ1-5	-	CASSEGTGISQPQHF	TGTGCCAGCAGTGAAGGGACAGGGATCAGCCAGCCCCAGCATTTT
-	TRBV9	TRBJ2-5	many	CASSVSSGLAETQYF	TGTGCCAGCAGCGTTTCTTCAGGGCTGGCGGAGACCCAGTACTTC
TRBD1	TRBV24-1	TRBJ2-1	-	CATSETGGSRNEQFF	TGTGCCACCAGTGAAACAGGGGGCTCTCGAAATGAGCAGTTCTTC
-	TRBV13	TRBJ2-7	-	CASSPMGPDEQYF	TGTGCCAGCAGCCCGATGGGGCCGGACGAGCAGTACTTC
TRBD1	TRBV29-1	TRBJ2-3	-	CSGRGSTDTQYF	TGCAGCGGCAGGGGGAGCACAGATACGCAGTATTTT
-	TRBV20-1	TRBJ1-4	many	CSARSGMGEKLFF	TGCAGTGCTAGATCGGGAATGGGCGAAAAACTGTTTTTT
TRBD1	TRBV2	TRBJ1-2	many	CASSEPTGQGAGYGYTF	TGTGCCAGCAGTGAGCCAACGGGACAGGGGGCCGGCTATGGCTACACCTTC
-	TRBV28	TRBJ2-1	many	CASSFRGDHNEQFF	TGTGCCAGCAGTTTCCGCGGGGATCACAATGAGCAGTTCTTC
TRBD1	TRBV27	TRBJ2-7	many	CASSSPGGPTYEQYF	TGTGCCAGCAGTTCTCCAGGGGGACCCACCTACGAGCAGTACTTC
TRBD2	TRBV5-1	TRBJ2-7	many	CASSLKSGGADEQYF	TGCGCCAGCAGCTTGAAGAGCGGGGGGGCCGACGAGCAGTACTTC
-	TRBV5-1	TRBJ2-1	many	CASSPLNPGREQFF	TGCGCCAGCAGCCCTCTTAACCCAGGTCGTGAGCAGTTCTTC
-	TRBV2	TRBJ2-7	many	CASSVQGQTYEQYF	TGTGCCAGCAGTGTACAAGGACAGACCTACGAGCAGTACTTC
-	TRBV6-1	TRBJ2-1	many	CASSEPFSVYNEQFF	TGTGCCAGCAGTGAACCCTTCTCGGTTTACAATGAGCAGTTCTTC
-	TRBV25-1	TRBJ1-5	-	CASSEYGGAQPQHF	TGTGCCAGCAGTGAATATGGCGGGGCTCAGCCCCAGCATTTT
TRBD1	TRBV28	TRBJ2-3	few	CASSFTTPGTGLTDTQYF	TGTGCCAGCAGTTTTACCACCCCAGGGACAGGGTTGACAGATACGCAGTATTTT
TRBD1	TRBV20-1	TRBJ1-4	many	CSAVGQGPEKLFF	TGCAGTGCTGTAGGACAGGGCCCTGAAAAACTGTTTTTT
-	TRBV30	TRBJ2-7	many	CAWSVLYEQYF	TGTGCCTGGAGTGTACTCTACGAGCAGTACTTC
-	TRBV6-2/TRBV6-3	TRBJ2-3	-	CASSYSSSRDTQYF	TGTGCCAGCAGTTACTCGAGTTCCCGAGATACGCAGTATTTT
TRBD2	TRBV2	TRBJ2-2	-	CASSSGLAGVIGELFF	TGTGCCAGCAGCTCTGGACTAGCGGGAGTTATCGGGGAGCTGTTTTTT
-	TRBV2	TRBJ2-2	-	CASSPRATGTGELFF	TGTGCCAGCAGTCCTCGGGCTACGGGGACCGGGGAGCTGTTTTTT
-	TRBV20-1	TRBJ1-5	many	CSATRGPTDQPQHF	TGCAGTGCTACCCGAGGGCCAACCGATCAGCCCCAGCATTTT
TRBD1	TRBV24-1	TRBJ2-7	-	CATSDRRGQAKSYEQYF	TGTGCCACCAGTGATCGACGGGGACAGGCCAAGTCCTACGAGCAGTACTTC
-	TRBV20-1	TRBJ2-7	many	CSARPAEYEQYF	TGCAGTGCTCGGCCTGCTGAATACGAGCAGTACTTC
TRBD1	TRBV6-6	TRBJ2-7	many	CASSYSDRGNYEQYF	TGTGCCAGCAGTTACTCCGACAGGGGGAACTACGAGCAGTACTTC
-	TRBV14	TRBJ2-3	many	CASSPGTSTFTDTQYF	TGTGCCAGCAGCCCCGGGACATCGACTTTCACAGATACGCAGTATTTT
TRBD1	TRBV4-2	TRBJ1-5	few	CATGAGGRQPQHF	TGTGCCACCGGGGCAGGGGGTCGTCAGCCCCAGCATTTT
-	TRBV20-1	TRBJ1-5	few	CSASQGRDQPQHF	TGCAGTGCTAGCCAGGGGCGAGATCAGCCCCAGCATTTT
TRBD1	TRBV6-4	TRBJ1-1	many	CASNPDRETEAFF	TGTGCCAGCAATCCGGACAGGGAGACTGAAGCTTTCTTT
TRBD2	TRBV6-5	TRBJ2-1	few	CASSYPPEGPSGNEQFF	TGTGCCAGCAGTTACCCTCCGGAAGGGCCTAGCGGCAATGAGCAGTTCTTC
TRBD1	TRBV30	TRBJ1-5	many	CAWSGGQGAQPQHF	TGTGCCTGGAGTGGGGGACAGGGGGCCCAGCCCCAGCATTTT